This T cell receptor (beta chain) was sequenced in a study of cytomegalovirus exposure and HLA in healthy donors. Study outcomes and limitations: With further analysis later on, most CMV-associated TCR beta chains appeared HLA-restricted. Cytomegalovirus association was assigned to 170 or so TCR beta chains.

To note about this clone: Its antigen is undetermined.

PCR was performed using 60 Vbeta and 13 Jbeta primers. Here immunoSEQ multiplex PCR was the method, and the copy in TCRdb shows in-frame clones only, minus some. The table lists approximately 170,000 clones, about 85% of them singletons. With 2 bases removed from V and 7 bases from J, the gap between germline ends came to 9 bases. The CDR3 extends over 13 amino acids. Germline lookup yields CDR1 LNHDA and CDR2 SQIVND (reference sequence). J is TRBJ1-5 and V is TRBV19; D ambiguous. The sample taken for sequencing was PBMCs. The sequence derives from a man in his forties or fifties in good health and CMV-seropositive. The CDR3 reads CASSIQGRQPQHF. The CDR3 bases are TGTGCCAGTAGTATACAAGGGAGGCAGCCCCAGCATTTT.